The text below deals with one T cell receptor beta chain. These data belong to a study of CD8+CD57+ T cells in acquired aplastic anemia. The authors sequenced patients whose flow cytometry had shown CD8+CD57+ cell expansion. Severe acquired aplastic anemia was present in all patients. Both TCR beta VDJ combination and CDR3 sequence profiling were carried out. Genomic DNA was the template for this profiling. In TCRdb, the reads were re-called with MiXCR into one record per CDR3 protein. The table records some 160,000 distinct CDR3 sequences, 40% to 55% of them present only once. The clonotype was recovered from a human donor with aplastic anemia. The specimen was sorted CD4+, CD8+, or CD8+CD57+ T cells (not recorded which) from PBMCs.

DNA for the CDR3: TGTGCCATCAGTGGCGTATCGGGCTATGGCTACACCTTC. Amino acids: CAISGVSGYGYTF. The chain couples TRBV10-3 to TRBJ1-2; D remains ambiguous. V was pared by 4 bases and J by 4 bases, with 10 bases between. This CDR3 comprises 13 residues. CDR1 ENHRY and CDR2 SYGVKD come from the germline V gene.